This paragraph covers one T cell receptor (beta chain) sequence. Produced via immunoSEQ multiplex PCR; TCRdb's table is partial and in-frame only. Among around 96,000 clones, roughly 93% were seen once, and the ten largest hold 8% to 9.5%. The data originate from a study of control samples from healthy donors and cancer patients. The CDR3 length is 13 residues. Trimming cost V 4 bases and J 4 bases, with 5 bases left between them. CDR1 and CDR2 from the germline V gene are LGHDT and YNNKEL (reference sequence). The chain has TRBV3-1 (or the pseudogene TRBV3-2) and TRBJ1-6, with unresolved D. The material sequenced was blood. This receptor was obtained from a man between 18 and 29 years old in good health. The chain's CDR3 is CASSPGYNSPLHF. DNA for the CDR3: TGTGCCAGCAGCCCAGGTTATAATTCACCCCTCCACTTT.